This TCR beta chain was sequenced during a study of cytomegalovirus exposure and HLA in healthy donors. Study background: A prior study identified 117 million unique TCR beta sequences from roughly 170 million T cells. Regarding the study as a whole: Earlier findings revealed that most TCR beta V segments proved productive either about 90% or about 30% of the time. Links to common viral pathogens appeared, in a later analysis, for several of the most significant clusters. With further analysis later on, most CMV-associated TCR beta chains appeared HLA-restricted.

The PCR was carried out with 60 Vbeta primers and 13 Jbeta primers. TCRdb's table, derived via immunoSEQ multiplex PCR, lists solely in-frame clones and lacks some. Found here are some 110,000 clones, approximately 16% of them singletons; the top ten hold 0.83%. Germline CDR1 and CDR2: MNHEY and SVGAGI. This CDR3 spans 11 amino acids. Trimming cost V 9 bases and J 8 bases; bases outside gene matches: 5. For this clone: Its antigen is not known.

The chain couples TRBV6-5 to TRBJ1-2; 8 positions agree with TRBD1. The sequenced material came from PBMCs. The origin of this receptor is a female donor in good health and CMV-seronegative. The CDR3 nucleotides read TGTGCCAGAAGGACAGGGCAAGGCTACACCTTC. Protein product: CARRTGQGYTF.